These T cell receptor beta chains were read from a single sample in a study of OX40 agonist ivuxolimab in advanced cancers. Profiling relied on immunoSEQ multiplex PCR, and the TCRdb table lists in-frame clones only, not all of them. The sample shows tens of thousands of clones, about 82% of them seen only once. This specimen was CD4+ or CD8+ T cells sorted from blood, taken in a trial of the OX40 agonist ivuxolimab. These TCRs come from an adult with an advanced solid tumor such as melanoma, head and neck, liver or kidney cancer. The CDR3 runs from the conserved cysteine through the conserved F or W. D genes are given only for firm matches. The size of a clone is reported for some rows only, either as once, few or many, or as a class for expanded clones.

abundance	j_gene	v_gene	d_gene	CDR3nt	CDR3aa
.	TRBJ2-2	TRBV11-2	.	TGTGCCAGCAGCTCCTCCCATTTGCGAGGAGCGAACACCGGGGAGCTGTTTTTT	CASSSSHLRGANTGELFF
few	TRBJ1-4	TRBV4-1	.	TGCGCCAGCATCAGCAGACTGGCCGCTGCAACTAATGAAAAACTGTTTTTT	CASISRLAAATNEKLFF
.	TRBJ2-6	TRBV15	.	TGTGCCACCAGCAGAGCGACTAGGGCCAACGTCCTGACTTTC	CATSRATRANVLTF
.	TRBJ1-1	TRBV29-1	TRBD1	TGCAGCGTTAACCTAGGACAGGTGAACACTGAAGCTTTCTTT	CSVNLGQVNTEAFF
.	TRBJ1-1	TRBV2	.	TGTGCCAGCAAGTTGTATAAGGCAGTGGGAACTGAAGCTTTCTTT	CASKLYKAVGTEAFF
.	TRBJ2-2	TRBV19	.	TGTGCCAGTAGTATCCTGCCCAGGGGCGCCGGGGAGCTGTTTTTT	CASSILPRGAGELFF
.	TRBJ2-7	TRBV28	TRBD1	TGTGCCAGCGTCTCGGGACAGGGGGCCGAGCAGTACTTC	CASVSGQGAEQYF
.	TRBJ2-1	TRBV6-1	.	TGTGCCAGCAGTGAAAATTTCTTAGGGCAGGACAATGAGCAGTTCTTC	CASSENFLGQDNEQFF
.	TRBJ1-1	TRBV4-1	TRBD1	TGCGCCAGCAGCCTTCTGGGACAGACGAACACTGAAGCTTTCTTT	CASSLLGQTNTEAFF
.	TRBJ2-7	TRBV30	.	TGTGCCTTGGGACGGCGCAGCTCCTACGAGCAGTACTTC	CALGRRSSYEQYF
.	TRBJ1-2	TRBV6-5	TRBD1	TGTGCCAGCAGTATCAACGGACAGGCTACCGGCTACACCTTC	CASSINGQATGYTF
.	TRBJ2-3	TRBV19	TRBD2	TGTGCCAGTAGTATAGGACTAGCGGGCACAGATACGCAGTATTTT	CASSIGLAGTDTQYF
.	TRBJ1-1	TRBV11-2	TRBD1	TGTGCCAGCAGCTTAGATGTAGGGGGCCGTATTGAAGCTTTCTTT	CASSLDVGGRIEAFF
.	TRBJ2-1	TRBV27	TRBD2	TGTGCCAGCAGTTTAGGTGGCGGGGGACCCAATGAGCAGTTCTTC	CASSLGGGGPNEQFF
.	TRBJ1-4	TRBV4-1	.	TGCGCCAGCAGCCAAGTAGGGGGGGTTGAAAAACTGTTTTTT	CASSQVGGVEKLFF
.	TRBJ2-5	TRBV11-2	.	TGTGCCAGCAGCTTACGGGCGGGGGCTGGTGAGCAGTACTTC	CASSLRAGAGEQYF
.	TRBJ2-7	TRBV11-2	.	TGTGCCAGCAGCTTAGATAGACGAAATTACGAGCAGTACTTC	CASSLDRRNYEQYF
.	TRBJ1-2	TRBV27	TRBD1	TGTGCCAGCAGTTCATCCCGAAAAGACAGGGATCGGAATGGCTACACCTTC	CASSSSRKDRDRNGYTF
.	TRBJ2-3	TRBV5-1	.	TGCGCCAGCAGCTTGAGGGACCGAGCAGATACGCAGTATTTT	CASSLRDRADTQYF
.	TRBJ2-3	TRBV19	.	TGTGCCAGTAGTCGAGGAGGGGATGCAGATACGCAGTATTTT	CASSRGGDADTQYF
.	TRBJ1-3	TRBV28	.	TGTGCCAGCAGCACCTCTGGAAACACCATATATTTT	CASSTSGNTIYF
.	TRBJ1-5	TRBV6-5	TRBD1	TGTGCCAGCAGCTCCGACAGGGGCGGACAGCCCCAGCATTTT	CASSSDRGGQPQHF
once	TRBJ2-1	TRBV7-9	TRBD1	TGTGCCAGCAGTCACCGGGACAGACCTTACAATGAGCAGTTCTTC	CASSHRDRPYNEQFF
few	TRBJ2-7	TRBV2	TRBD2	TGTGCCAGCAGTGGAAGGGCTAGCGGGAGAGTCGAGCAGTACTTC	CASSGRASGRVEQYF
.	TRBJ1-4	TRBV10-1	.	TGCGCCAGCAGTGGAGGTTCTGAAAAACTGTTTTTT	CASSGGSEKLFF